This paragraph reports one T cell receptor (beta chain). Its antigen is unknown. No quality values exist for individual bases; no much larger clone is one base distant. The data belong to a study of T cell responses to AZD1222 COVID-19 vaccine (dated by TCRdb to about 2021). For context, the study as a whole: AZD1222 recipients whose second dose came at about 4 weeks and those whose second dose came at about 12 weeks were combined into one group, since spike-specific TCR depth and breadth did not differ between the two schedules. TCR sequencing covered 230 or so trial participants: 207 given two doses of AZD1222 and around 25 given two doses of MenACWY control vaccine. Trial participants were enrolled by age into subgroups of 18-55, 56-69 and 70-plus years, and 148, 28 and 57 TCR-sequenced participants, respectively, were included in these subgroups.

The CDR3 regions of human TCRbeta chains were subjected to immunosequencing. The original pipeline was this. TCRs in the repertoires were matched against a reference library of SARS-CoV-2-specific TCRs that had been generated with the MIRA antigen-specificity platform. Breadth was defined as the fraction of unique TCRs that were SARS-CoV-2-associated. Depth was defined as the fraction of total T cells that were SARS-CoV-2-associated. Using the MIRA data, every spike-specific TCR was mapped to the spike region that the TCR reacted to and assigned to either a CD4 or a CD8 class. Log10-transformed breadth and depth values were compared by one-way ANOVA with Sidak's multiple comparisons tests. The table comes from immuneACCESS by way of TCRdb, which keeps in-frame sequences with V and J called. Part of the clones is missing from these tables; in studies checked, under half for an unresolved V gene and the rest for unknown reasons. D and trimming were read from the DNA, whereas the V and J calls and clone size are those reported in that table. The sample table lists about 120,000 clones, 80% to 90% of them with a count of one. The ten largest clonotypes hold 12% of the sample.

Points the paper makes about the study in general: Because no samples from the day 14 peak response were available, repertoires could be characterized only after the peak T cell response. CD4 TCRs associated with the vaccine covered the entire spike protein, and the dominant responses were in regions 160-218 and 743-854. A significant rise in spike-specific TCR breadth and depth was observed after two AZD1222 doses relative to day 0 and relative to MenACWY recipients. Only five to seven AZD1222 recipients were SARS-CoV-2 seropositive at baseline, limiting conclusions about previously exposed vaccinees. The 56-69-year group was small, and its depth increase did not reach significance, likely because of low power. Participants were mostly white British, with more females than males. The authors suggested clonal diversity may have been underestimated. Nearly half of unique spike-specific TCRs reportedly recognized epitopes outside regions mutated in the B.1.351 and B.1.1.7 variants.

The intended sense of this specimen's time point label: baseline before first vaccination. Vaccinee samples were obtained from the UK trials COV001 and COV002, which included a single-blind randomized controlled phase 2/3 trial of AZD1222 (ChAdOx1 nCoV-19) in healthy adults. Trial participant PBMC samples were collected at day 0 and day 28 after the second dose for TCRbeta chain sequencing. CDR1 MDHEN and CDR2 SYDVKM were looked up in the germline V gene. The junction shows trimming of 7 bases on V and 2 bases on J, plus 11 bases between the germline ends. The CDR3 goes from the cysteine to the phenylalanine over 13 residues. The kept DNA is CDR3 alone, 39 bases in frame from the first base.

The receptor comes from an adult in good health. The V and J genes are TRBV28 and TRBJ1-2; D gene: possibly TRBD1, on 5 matching bases. Sequenced material: peripheral blood, taken on day 0 of AZD1222 vaccination. The CDR3 in this case is CASTTTDNYGYTF. The nucleotides read TGTGCCAGCACCACGACAGACAACTATGGCTACACCTTC.